Listed here is a single T cell receptor beta chain. The antigen is undetermined. CDR1 and CDR2 from the germline V gene are MGHRA and YSYEKL. The ends lost 1 base at V and 3 bases at J; junction bases unmatched: 2. The CDR3 length is 15 residues. This record comes from a study of graft-versus-host responses after intestinal transplantation. General study results and limits: Early post-transplant falls in HvG clones accompanied the peak levels of circulating GvH clones. Detection of GvH clones occurred in recipient marrow, and some had their first appearance in ileum or blood.

Repertoires were generated with immunoSEQ multiplex PCR, while TCRdb's copy carries only in-frame clones and drops some. The sample yields 30,000 to 35,000 clones, about four fifths seen once. The sequence derives from a human donor who received an intestinal transplant. This chain connects TRBV4-1 to TRBJ2-4; 8 bases agree with TRBD2. Material: unstimulated CD8+ T cells sorted from spleen or lymph node cells, obtained before intestinal transplant. The CDR3 is CASSQVAGSKNIQYF. CDR3 in DNA: TGCGCCAGCAGCCAAGTAGCGGGAAGCAAAAACATTCAGTACTTC.